These 14 T cell receptor beta chains were all obtained from the same sample, sequenced in a study of cytomegalovirus exposure and HLA in healthy donors. The PCR was carried out with 60 Vbeta primers and 13 Jbeta primers. TCRdb's table, derived via immunoSEQ multiplex PCR, lists solely in-frame clones and lacks some. The sample lists a few hundred thousand clones; roughly 80% were seen once. Sequenced material: PBMCs. The receptors originated from a man aged 25 to 40 in good health and CMV-seronegative.

The rearrangement links TRBV27 to TRBJ1-1; the D is unclear. Germline CDR1 MNHEY, CDR2 SMNVEV (reference sequence). V dropped 10 bases and J dropped 5 bases, with 17 bases sitting between them. The CDR3 is made up of 13 amino acids. CDR3 nucleotide sequence: TGTGCCACCTCCCAGAGCGAGGGTACTGAAGCTTTCTTT. This translates into CATSQSEGTEAFF.

V gene TRBV9 combines with J gene TRBJ2-1; D possibly corresponds to TRBD2 (5 bases). Germline CDR1 SGDLS, CDR2 YYNGEE. V was pared by 0 bases and J by 13 bases, with 14 bases between. The CDR3 is 13 amino acids. CDR3 DNA: TGTGCCAGCAGCGTAGGGTCGGGAATTGGACAGTTCTTC. Its protein is CASSVGSGIGQFF.

V and J are TRBV10-1 and TRBJ2-3; D is unclear. This CDR3 has 14 residues. CDR1 and CDR2 from the germline V gene are WNHNN and SYGVQD (reference sequence). The V end lost 4 bases, the J end lost 5 bases, and 13 bases lay between the germline ends. DNA for the CDR3: TGCGCCAGCAGTGCTCGTCCTCTCGGAGATACGCAGTATTTT. Protein: CASSARPLGDTQYF.

The chain is built from TRBV5-4 and TRBJ2-1; 8 bases map to TRBD1. The germline V gene encodes CDR1 SGHNT and CDR2 YYREEE (reference sequence). The CDR3 consists of 16 residues. V was clipped by 0 bases and J by 5 bases; unmatched bases: 7. The CDR3 DNA follows: TGTGCCAGCAGCTTGGCAGGGGGCGGATCTCACAATGAGCAGTTCTTC. Encoded protein: CASSLAGGGSHNEQFF.

V is TRBV27 and J is TRBJ1-1, with 12 bases that match TRBD1. Looked up from germline, CDR1 is MNHEY and CDR2 is SMNVEV (reference sequence). The CDR3 has 13 amino acids. V trimming: 6 bases; J trimming: 7 bases; junction bases outside the gene matches: 3. The CDR3 loop is CASRGQGAGEAFF. The DNA of the CDR3 is TGTGCCAGCAGGGGACAGGGGGCGGGTGAAGCTTTCTTT.

This clone was seen once. The chain combines TRBV7-8 with TRBJ2-2, with 9 bases matching TRBD1. Looked up from germline, CDR1 is SGHVS and CDR2 is FQNEAQ. The V and J ends lost 5 bases and 0 bases, in that order; junction bases with no gene match: 10. The CDR3 runs 18 residues. This CDR3 reads CASSLKWDRETNTGELFF. The CDR3 DNA is TGTGCCAGCAGCCTTAAATGGGACAGGGAGACGAACACCGGGGAGCTGTTTTTT.

The V call is TRBV2, the J call TRBJ1-2; D is possibly TRBD1 (5 bases). The CDR3 has 13 amino acids. V lost 9 bases, J lost 0 bases, and 11 bases lay in between. Per germline, CDR1 SNHLY and CDR2 FYNNEI. CDR3: CARGGETNYGYTF. The CDR3 bases are TGTGCCAGGGGGGGGGAGACTAACTATGGCTACACCTTC.

This clone was counted only a few times. The chain uses TRBV5-4 and TRBJ2-1, with 10 bases that match TRBD1. J gave up 4 bases and V 4 bases, and 5 bases lay outside the gene matches. The CDR3 totals 15 residues. Germline V lookup: CDR1 SGHNT, CDR2 YYREEE (reference sequence). For the CDR3, the DNA is TGTGCCAGCAGCAGGGACAGGGGTAAATACAATGAGCAGTTCTTC. This sequence encodes CASSRDRGKYNEQFF.

This chain uses TRBV9 with TRBJ1-3; 11 bases map to TRBD1. V shed 0 bases and J 6 bases; nucleotides not matched to a gene: 8. Per the germline V gene, CDR1 is SGDLS and CDR2 is YYNGEE. The CDR3 loop spans 17 amino acids. The CDR3 sequence is CASSVAGTGGRENTIYF. CDR3 nucleotides: TGTGCCAGCAGCGTAGCTGGGACAGGGGGTAGGGAAAACACCATATATTTT.

This sequence joins TRBV5-6 and TRBJ2-3; 13 bases match TRBD2. CDR1 SGHDT and CDR2 YYEEEE come from the germline V gene. The trim removed 2 bases at V and 8 bases at J, leaving 5 bases unmatched. The CDR3 sequence is 15 residues long. This chain's CDR3 is CASSFWTSGGRTQYF. The CDR3, as DNA: TGTGCCAGCAGCTTTTGGACTAGCGGGGGACGTACGCAGTATTTT.

This chain uses TRBV20-1 with TRBJ2-7; 8 nucleotides agree with TRBD1. CDR3 length equals 11 residues. In germline, CDR1 is DFQATT, CDR2 SNEGSKA (reference sequence). CDR3 DNA sequence: TGCAGCCAGGACAGGGCCTACGAGCAGTACTTC. Its translation: CSQDRAYEQYF.

The J gene is TRBJ1-1, the V gene TRBV5-1; 10 nucleotides match TRBD1. CDR3 length: 16 amino acids. Losses at the gene ends were 4 bases for V and 0 bases for J; bases not matched to a gene: 6. Germline V gene lookup returns CDR1 SGHRS and CDR2 YFSETQ. The CDR3 DNA reads as TGCGCCAGCAGCCCGACAGGGGGCTTAGTGAACACTGAAGCTTTCTTT. Translation gives CASSPTGGLVNTEAFF.

This clone is a singleton in its sample. V gene TRBV5-1 combines with J gene TRBJ1-3, with TRBD1 matching 7 bases. The J segment lost 4 bases and the V segment lost 2 bases, leaving 6 bases of the junction unmatched. CDR3 length: 15 residues. The germline V gene encodes CDR1 SGHRS and CDR2 YFSETQ. CDR3 DNA: TGCGCCAGCAGCTTAGGGGGCGCTGAGGGAAACACCATATATTTT. Protein sequence: CASSLGGAEGNTIYF.

The CDR3 DNA is TGTGCCAGCAGCGTAGGGGGACAGGGGGAATACGAGCAGTACTTC. Its translation is CASSVGGQGEYEQYF. The chain is built from TRBV9 and TRBJ2-7; 11 positions agree with TRBD1. The CDR3 runs 15 residues. J lost 4 bases, V lost 0 bases, and 3 bases had no gene match. Germline V gives CDR1 SGDLS, CDR2 YYNGEE.